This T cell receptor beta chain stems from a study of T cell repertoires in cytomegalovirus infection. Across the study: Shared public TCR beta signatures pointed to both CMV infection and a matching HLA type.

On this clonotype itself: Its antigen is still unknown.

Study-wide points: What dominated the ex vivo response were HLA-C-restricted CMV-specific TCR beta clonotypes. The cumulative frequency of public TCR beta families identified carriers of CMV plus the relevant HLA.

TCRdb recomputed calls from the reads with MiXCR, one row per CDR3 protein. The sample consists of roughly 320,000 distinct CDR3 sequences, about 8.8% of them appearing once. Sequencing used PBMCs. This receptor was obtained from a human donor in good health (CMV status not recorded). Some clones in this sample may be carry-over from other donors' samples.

CDR3 sequence reads: CASSASGETGELFF. CDR3 in DNA: TGTGCCAGCAGTGCTAGCGGGGAAACCGGGGAGCTGTTTTTT. The V call is TRBV6-5, the J call TRBJ2-2; 9 bases fit TRBD2. Germline V CDR1 and CDR2: MNHEY, SVGAGI. V lost 5 bases, J lost 5 bases, and 3 bases stayed unmatched. The CDR3 extends over 14 amino acids.